This T cell receptor beta chain was recovered during a study of regulatory T cells in long-lasting Graves disease. This clonotype has just a few counts. Its target is not known. HTBI primers from iRepertoire and Arm-PCR of CDR3 regions yielded the TCR beta libraries. Under the authors' procedure: Taken together, the samples had 62 TRBV and more than 11 TRBJ segments identified. TCRdb re-called the multiplex PCR reads with MiXCR, one entry per CDR3 protein. TCRdb, not the original authors, processed these V and J calls. The sample has about 620,000 distinct CDR3 sequences; roughly 15% are singletons. From germline, CDR1 is SGHTA and CDR2 FQGTGA. The V and J ends lost 5 bases and 0 bases, in that order; junction bases with no gene match: 4. The CDR3 consists of 16 residues. Described time point: newly diagnosed GD, antithyroid drugs for less than 3 months. From RNA extracted from PBMCs, the TCR library was made. The EDTA tubes were filled with 8 to 9.5 milliliters of drawn peripheral blood.

Study-wide findings and caveats: TRBV28, TRBJ1-2 and TRBJ2-5 were segments that persistent disease favored.

These same data were also listed under a study on T cells in Graves' hyperthyroidism and ophthalmopathy. This second report adds: Patients aged 18 to 65 had newly diagnosed hyperthyroidism of under 2 months' duration.

The chain uses TRBV7-3 and TRBJ2-6; 7 nucleotides match TRBD1. This material consisted of peripheral blood mononuclear cells (PBMCs), taken at new diagnosis, from a patient treated with antithyroid drugs. The TCR originated in a woman aged 25 to 39 with Graves disease. The CDR3 is CASSRQGPSGANVLTF. CDR3 nucleotides: TGTGCCAGCAGCCGACAGGGTCCCTCTGGGGCCAACGTCCTGACTTTC.